Listed below are T cell receptor beta chains from one sample, sequenced in a study of blood T cell repertoires in COVID-19. Produced via immunoSEQ multiplex PCR; TCRdb's table is partial and in-frame only. This table has some 520,000 clones, 89% appearing once. Material for sequencing was peripheral blood. These receptors were collected from a man younger than 35 with COVID-19, enrolled during active disease. The CDR3 runs from the conserved cysteine through the conserved F or W. Each record gives: CDR3 DNA, CDR3 protein, clone size, D gene, V gene, J gene. The D gene is left open where the match is weak. Some rows have no size entry. The others give once, few or many, or a class for an expanded clone.

CDR3 DNA: TGTGCCAGCAGTGAAGAAGCGAGCACTGAAGCTTTCTTT
CDR3 protein: CASSEEASTEAFF
clone size: -
D gene: -
V gene: TRBV6-1
J gene: TRBJ1-1

CDR3 DNA: TGTGCCAGCAGCCGTCGGGGTCACTCCCATGAGCAGTTCTTC
CDR3 protein: CASSRRGHSHEQFF
clone size: -
D gene: -
V gene: TRBV27
J gene: TRBJ2-1

CDR3 DNA: TGTGCCAGCAGTGCCCGGAGGTGGGACAGGGTTGGCACCGGGGAGCTGTTTTTT
CDR3 protein: CASSARRWDRVGTGELFF
clone size: -
D gene: TRBD1
V gene: TRBV27
J gene: TRBJ2-2

CDR3 DNA: TGTGCCAGCAGTGAATTCAAGGGCGGGTACGAGCAGTACTTC
CDR3 protein: CASSEFKGGYEQYF
clone size: -
D gene: -
V gene: TRBV25-1
J gene: TRBJ2-7

CDR3 DNA: TGTGCCAGCAGGCTAGCGGGAGGGCCGAATGAGCAGTTCTTC
CDR3 protein: CASRLAGGPNEQFF
clone size: once
D gene: TRBD2
V gene: TRBV3-1/TRBV3-2
J gene: TRBJ2-1

CDR3 DNA: TGTGCCAGCAGCTTAATCGGGATCTACGGGACTGAAGCTTTCTTT
CDR3 protein: CASSLIGIYGTEAFF
clone size: -
D gene: -
V gene: TRBV7-8
J gene: TRBJ1-1

CDR3 DNA: TGTGCCAGCAGCTTACTGACAGGGACCACTGAAGCTTTCTTT
CDR3 protein: CASSLLTGTTEAFF
clone size: once
D gene: TRBD1
V gene: TRBV5-8
J gene: TRBJ1-1

CDR3 DNA: TGTGCCAGCAGCTTAGACCGAACAGGGCGTGGGGAAAAACTGTTTTTT
CDR3 protein: CASSLDRTGRGEKLFF
clone size: -
D gene: -
V gene: TRBV11-2
J gene: TRBJ1-4

CDR3 DNA: TGCAGTGCTAGTACGGGACTAGCGGACGACACAGATACGCAGTATTTT
CDR3 protein: CSASTGLADDTDTQYF
clone size: -
D gene: TRBD2
V gene: TRBV20-1
J gene: TRBJ2-3

CDR3 DNA: TGTGCCATCAGGCCGGTGGGCCTTACCTACGAGCAGTACTTC
CDR3 protein: CAIRPVGLTYEQYF
clone size: -
D gene: -
V gene: TRBV10-3
J gene: TRBJ2-7

CDR3 DNA: TGTGCCACCAGAGGGGGCGGTAGCCCTGAAGCTTTCTTT
CDR3 protein: CATRGGGSPEAFF
clone size: few
D gene: TRBD1
V gene: TRBV24-1
J gene: TRBJ1-1

CDR3 DNA: TGTGCCAGCAGGCTAGACGGAACTAACTATGGCTACACCTTC
CDR3 protein: CASRLDGTNYGYTF
clone size: -
D gene: -
V gene: TRBV6-5
J gene: TRBJ1-2

CDR3 DNA: TGTGCCAGCAGCCAAGGGTTCAGGGAGGCCTATGGCTACACCTTC
CDR3 protein: CASSQGFREAYGYTF
clone size: -
D gene: -
V gene: TRBV3-1/TRBV3-2
J gene: TRBJ1-2

CDR3 DNA: TGTGCCAGCACTTCCGGTAATCAGCCCCAGCATTTT
CDR3 protein: CASTSGNQPQHF
clone size: -
D gene: -
V gene: TRBV6-5
J gene: TRBJ1-5

CDR3 DNA: TGTGCCAGCAGCCAGGTGACAGGGGGCGGAGAGACCCAGTACTTC
CDR3 protein: CASSQVTGGGETQYF
clone size: -
D gene: TRBD1
V gene: TRBV3-1/TRBV3-2
J gene: TRBJ2-5

CDR3 DNA: TGTGCCAGTAGTTCCCTAAACACCGGGGAGCTGTTTTTT
CDR3 protein: CASSSLNTGELFF
clone size: -
D gene: -
V gene: TRBV19
J gene: TRBJ2-2

CDR3 DNA: TGTGCCAGCAGTTACAGGGGTAATGAAAAACTGTTTTTT
CDR3 protein: CASSYRGNEKLFF
clone size: -
D gene: -
V gene: TRBV6-5
J gene: TRBJ1-4

CDR3 DNA: TGTGCCAGCACCCTTTTGAGCGCCAGTATCGGTGAGCAGTTCTTC
CDR3 protein: CASTLLSASIGEQFF
clone size: few
D gene: -
V gene: TRBV27
J gene: TRBJ2-1

CDR3 DNA: TGTGCCAGTAGCGTGACAGGGGGCTACCCTATGAACACTGAAGCTTTCTTT
CDR3 protein: CASSVTGGYPMNTEAFF
clone size: -
D gene: TRBD1
V gene: TRBV19
J gene: TRBJ1-1

CDR3 DNA: TGTGCCAGCAGCGCCACACTAGCGGGAGGTGCTGGGGCCAACGTCCTGACTTTC
CDR3 protein: CASSATLAGGAGANVLTF
clone size: once
D gene: TRBD2
V gene: TRBV6-2/TRBV6-3
J gene: TRBJ2-6

CDR3 DNA: TGTGCCAGCAGTTTGAGGATGGATTCACCCCTCCACTTT
CDR3 protein: CASSLRMDSPLHF
clone size: few
D gene: -
V gene: TRBV28
J gene: TRBJ1-6

CDR3 DNA: TGTGCCAGCAGCCGATTCCGGTACGAGCAGTACTTC
CDR3 protein: CASSRFRYEQYF
clone size: once
D gene: -
V gene: TRBV6-6
J gene: TRBJ2-7

CDR3 DNA: TGTGCCAGCAGCTTAGGTACGAGGGAGCAGTACTTC
CDR3 protein: CASSLGTREQYF
clone size: few
D gene: -
V gene: TRBV5-5
J gene: TRBJ2-7

CDR3 DNA: TGCGCCAGCAGAAAGGACTCGGGTAGGGGAAACACCATATATTTT
CDR3 protein: CASRKDSGRGNTIYF
clone size: -
D gene: -
V gene: TRBV5-1
J gene: TRBJ1-3

CDR3 DNA: TGTGCCAGCAGCTTAGCCCCGGGACACTCGGAGCAGTACTTC
CDR3 protein: CASSLAPGHSEQYF
clone size: -
D gene: -
V gene: TRBV7-9
J gene: TRBJ2-7

CDR3 DNA: TGTGCCAGCAGACCGGACAGCTCCAACTATGGCTACACCTTC
CDR3 protein: CASRPDSSNYGYTF
clone size: -
D gene: -
V gene: TRBV6-6
J gene: TRBJ1-2

CDR3 DNA: TGTGCCAGCAGCTTAGTCCGCGGGGTCGGGGAGGAAGCTTTCTTT
CDR3 protein: CASSLVRGVGEEAFF
clone size: -
D gene: -
V gene: TRBV11-1
J gene: TRBJ1-1

CDR3 DNA: TGTGCCAGCAGCCCGCTGGGTGACCAACAGGGGAGCTCCTACAATGAGCAGTTCTTC
CDR3 protein: CASSPLGDQQGSSYNEQFF
clone size: -
D gene: TRBD1
V gene: TRBV7-9
J gene: TRBJ2-1

CDR3 DNA: TGTGCCAGCAGTGAAATGGAGGGACAGGGTGGTCATAGCAATCAGCCCCAGCATTTT
CDR3 protein: CASSEMEGQGGHSNQPQHF
clone size: -
D gene: TRBD1
V gene: TRBV2
J gene: TRBJ1-5